This T cell receptor beta chain was retrieved from a study of HIV-infected patients and healthy controls. Roughly three months, about 14 weeks, into antiretroviral therapy, follow-up blood was collected. No cell fractionation was done, so the repertoire covers all unsorted peripheral blood T cells. This CDR3 has 18 residues. The V gene's germline CDR1 is DFQATT and CDR2 SNEGSKA (reference sequence). J lost 0 bases, V lost 8 bases, and 13 bases had no gene match. A word on this clonotype: This beta chain was picked up by a library intended for alpha chains and is off target, so its count carries little meaning.

Reverse transcription used around 540 ng RNA and constant-region primers for alpha and beta. Each of the alpha and beta chains got its own library through chain-specific third strand synthesis with indices. TCRdb reprocessed the 5' RACE reads with MiXCR, giving one entry per CDR3 protein. In the table there are 8,000 to 8,500 distinct CDR3 sequences, more than 6.5% of which are singletons. This rearrangement joins TRBV20-1 to TRBJ2-4; 13 bases are a match to TRBD2. Specimen: blood, collected during antiretroviral therapy. This receptor was taken from an adult with HIV infection. CDR3 protein: CSLPSGTSGNLAKNIQYF. CDR3 DNA: TGCAGTCTACCATCCGGGACTAGCGGGAACCTAGCCAAAAACATTCAGTACTTC.